The sequence of this T cell receptor beta chain was determined in a study of T cell responses to AZD1222 COVID-19 vaccine. For the study at large: Second doses were pooled across both intervals (about 4 or about 12 weeks).

Sequenced by immunoSEQ multiplex PCR; TCRdb stores in-frame clones only, minus some. Altogether about 120,000 clones are present, roughly 90% being singletons, with the ten largest covering 8.4%. Regarding this clone: Its specificity is not known.

Study-wide points: Clonal diversity may have been underestimated, and the donors were mostly white British, with more females than males. Rises in breadth and depth of Spike-specific TCRs came after two AZD1222 doses. Seropositive AZD1222 recipients at baseline numbered only five or six.

Deletions cut 6 bases from V and 2 bases from J, with 7 bases between. Germline values: CDR1 MNHEY, CDR2 SVGAGI. The CDR3 spans 12 residues. This chain uses TRBV6-5 with TRBJ2-5; the D gene is possibly TRBD1 (6 bases). This specimen consisted of peripheral blood, obtained on day 0 of AZD1222 vaccination. The source is an adult in good health. The CDR3 coding sequence is TGTGCCAGCAGACAGGGTCAAGAGACCCAGTACTTC. It encodes CASRQGQETQYF.